This TCR beta chain was captured by sequencing in a study of blood T cell repertoires in COVID-19. Turning to the study itself: PBMCs, B-cell-depleted T cells, or T cells provided the cDNA or gDNA that made up the material.

In the authors' methods: Estimates of nucleated cell counts were drawn from the amplification of reference gene primers. Sequenced by immunoSEQ multiplex PCR; TCRdb stores in-frame clones only, minus some. V and J calls and clone size are as listed in that table; D and trimming were resolved from the DNA. The sample yields some 300,000 clones, 88% seen once. Participants were aged roughly 18 to 89 years from around 26 US areas. Germline V gene lookup returns CDR1 MGHRA and CDR2 YSYEKL. With 4 bases clipped from V and 2 bases from J, the junction kept 12 bases outside the gene matches. There are 18 residues in the CDR3.

The chain carries TRBV4-1 and TRBJ1-4, with TRBD1 identical over 8 bases. The material sequenced was PBMCs or T cells enriched from blood (not recorded which). This clonotype was sampled from a woman aged 25-40 years who had recovered from COVID-19. CDR3 protein: CASSPTGGRLSTNEKLFF. The CDR3 region has the DNA TGCGCCAGCAGCCCCACAGGGGGACGATTGTCTACTAATGAAAAACTGTTTTTT.